The 32 T cell receptor beta chains given below trace back to one sample, sequenced in a study of shared clonotypes between healthy human individuals. The protocol was immunoSEQ multiplex PCR, while the TCRdb copy is restricted to in-frame clones and leaves out a portion. The profile shows some 120,000 clones, over 65% of them singletons. The sample comprised memory CD8+ T cells sorted from blood. Subset in this sample: CD45RO+ cells pooled with CCR7-negative TemRA cells. The receptors shown here come from a woman in her twenties or thirties in good health.

The chain combines TRBV7-9 with TRBJ2-3; no definite D call. Germline V gives CDR1 SEHNR, CDR2 FQNEAQ (reference sequence). V lost 11 bases and J 2 bases, leaving 14 bases between the germline ends. This CDR3 region has 13 residues. The CDR3 reads CASTDTDTDTQYF. The CDR3 region has the DNA TGTGCCTCAACCGACACCGACACAGATACGCAGTATTTT. Variable domain in full (rest from reference TRBV7-9 and TRBJ2-3): DTGVSQNPRHKITKRGQNVTFRCDPISEHNRLYWYRQTLGQGPEFLTYFQNEAQLEKSRLLSDRFSAERPKGSFSTLEIQRTEQGDSAMYLCASTDTDTDTQYFGPGTRLTVL.

The gene calls are TRBV5-6 and TRBJ1-2; possibly TRBD1 for D (5 bases). The V gene's germline CDR1 is SGHDT and CDR2 YYEEEE. This CDR3 contains 15 residues. Trimming shortened V by 4 bases and J by 0 bases, and 13 bases separated the two germline ends. The DNA of the CDR3 is TGTGCCAGCAGCCTTGTAGGGGAGGCTAACTATGGCTACACCTTC. It yields the protein CASSLVGEANYGYTF. Together with reference TRBV5-6 and TRBJ1-2, the CDR3 gives the full variable domain: DAGVTQSPTHLIKTRGQQVTLRCSPKSGHDTVSWYQQALGQGPQFIFQYYEEEERQRGNFPDRFSGHQFPNYSSELNVNALLLGDSALYLCASSLVGEANYGYTFGSGTRLTVV.

This rearrangement joins TRBV6-5 to TRBJ2-5, with no clear D. This CDR3 is built from 14 residues. Germline V gene lookup returns CDR1 MNHEY and CDR2 SVGAGI. Between the trimmed V and J ends, which lost 2 bases and 7 bases, there was a span of 14 bases. The CDR3 spells CASSYEMGGRTQYF. In DNA form, the CDR3 reads TGTGCCAGCAGTTACGAAATGGGCGGTAGGACCCAGTACTTC.

As to this clone: Other DNA sequences in this specimen translate into the identical CDR3. This sequence joins TRBV27 and TRBJ2-4; D not certain. The CDR3 extends over 15 amino acids. The germline V gene has CDR1 MNHEY and CDR2 SMNVEV (reference sequence). V lost 3 bases, J lost 0 bases, and 9 bases lay in between. DNA of the CDR3: TGTGCCAGCAGTTTGCCCGGTTTAGCCAAAAACATTCAGTACTTC. It yields the protein CASSLPGLAKNIQYF.

This chain connects TRBV6-6 to TRBJ2-7; 7 bases line up with TRBD1. The CDR3 is made up of 14 amino acids. The germline V gene has CDR1 MNHNY and CDR2 SVGAGI (reference sequence). V lost 5 bases and J lost 3; bases outside the gene matches: 7. CDR3: CASSPGQFFYEQYF. DNA for the CDR3: TGTGCCAGCAGTCCGGGACAGTTTTTCTACGAGCAGTACTTC.

Here the CDR3 DNA reads TGTGCCAGCAGCCCACCCGCAGACGAGCAGTACTTC. This encodes CASSPPADEQYF. The gene calls are TRBV6-5 and TRBJ2-7; D not certain. V lost 6 bases and J 5 bases, leaving 11 bases between the germline ends. The CDR3 sequence is 12 residues long. Germline V gives CDR1 MNHEY, CDR2 SVGAGI.

The J gene is TRBJ2-3, the V gene TRBV6-5, with 7 bases lining up with TRBD1. CDR3 length: 14 amino acids. Looked up from germline, CDR1 is MNHEY and CDR2 is SVGAGI. V lost 2 bases and J lost 5; bases outside the gene matches: 4. This chain's CDR3 is CASSYLDREDTQYF. The CDR3 nucleotides read TGTGCCAGCAGTTACCTTGACAGGGAAGATACGCAGTATTTT.

V and J are TRBV6-1 and TRBJ1-2; no definite D call. This CDR3 contains 14 residues. Germline-derived CDR1 and CDR2 are MNHNS and SASEGT. The ends were cut back, 3 bases at V and 5 bases at J, with 13 bases in the middle. The chain's CDR3 is CASSDLGWTYGYTF. The CDR3, as DNA: TGTGCCAGCAGTGATCTGGGGTGGACTTATGGCTACACCTTC.

The CDR3 nucleotides are TGTGCCAGCAGTGAACCGGGACAGGGGACTAAAGAGACCCAGTACTTC. The encoded protein is CASSEPGQGTKETQYF. The J gene is TRBJ2-5, the V gene TRBV25-1; 10 bases agree with TRBD1. Trimming cost V 2 bases and J 3 bases; bases outside gene matches: 6. This CDR3 comprises 16 residues. The germline V gene encodes CDR1 MGHDK and CDR2 SYGVNS.

The CDR3 region is CASSFGQGVFGTQYF. In nucleotides, the CDR3 is TGTGCCAGCAGCTTCGGACAGGGCGTATTTGGGACCCAGTACTTC. This chain connects TRBV13 to TRBJ2-5, with 8 bases aligning to TRBD1. Germline values: CDR1 PRHDT, CDR2 FYEKMQ (reference sequence). V dropped 3 bases and J dropped 7; count of bases not matched to a gene: 10. The CDR3 contains 15 residues.

This chain connects TRBV4-1 to TRBJ2-7, with TRBD2 identical over 7 bases. CDR1 and CDR2 (germline): MGHRA, YSYEKL. V shed 4 bases, J shed 2 bases, and the junction held 8 bases outside the gene matches. The CDR3 is made up of 15 amino acids. CDR3 DNA sequence: TGCGCCAGCAGCCTCTCCGCCGGGACTACCTACGAGCAGTACTTC. It yields the protein CASSLSAGTTYEQYF.

The rearrangement links TRBV27 to TRBJ2-1, with TRBD2 matching over 10 bases. There are 16 residues in the CDR3. Germline V CDR1 and CDR2: MNHEY, SMNVEV (reference sequence). The ends lost 3 bases at V and 4 bases at J; junction bases unmatched: 6. As DNA, the CDR3 is TGTGCCAGCAGTTTCTGGACTAGCGGCTATTACAATGAGCAGTTCTTC. This sequence encodes CASSFWTSGYYNEQFF.

About this clone: Other DNA variants within this sample encode the same CDR3. The rearrangement links TRBV28 to TRBJ1-4; D remains unclear. V was pared by 5 bases and J by 0 bases, with 4 bases between. Germline V lookup: CDR1 MDHEN, CDR2 SYDVKM. CDR3 length: 13 residues. In DNA, the CDR3 is TGTGCCAGCAGTCGGACAACTAATGAAAAACTGTTTTTT. Protein sequence: CASSRTTNEKLFF.

This sequence joins TRBV28 and TRBJ2-7; D is unclear. The CDR3 runs 13 residues. The germline V gene has CDR1 MDHEN and CDR2 SYDVKM. The V end was cut by 2 bases, the J end by 4 bases, with 9 bases between. DNA for the CDR3: TGTGCCAGCAGTTTAGGGTCCTTTTACGAGCAGTACTTC. Protein product: CASSLGSFYEQYF.

This rearrangement joins TRBV2 to TRBJ2-7, with a tentative D call TRBD1 (5 bases). V lost 3 bases and J lost 1, with 10 bases in between. The germline V gene encodes CDR1 SNHLY and CDR2 FYNNEI. The CDR3 totals 14 residues. CDR3 amino acids: CASSDRTSSYEQYF. The CDR3 nucleotides read TGTGCCAGCAGTGACCGGACAAGTTCCTACGAGCAGTACTTC.

This clone was recorded many times. The rearrangement uses TRBV10-1 and TRBJ2-2; unclear D gene. The V gene's germline CDR1 is WNHNN and CDR2 SYGVQD (reference sequence). CDR3 size: 14 residues. Trimming left V 0 bases short and J 6 bases short, with 8 bases between. The chain's CDR3 is CASSESPEAGELFF. The CDR3 DNA reads as TGCGCCAGCAGTGAGTCGCCCGAGGCCGGGGAGCTGTTTTTT.

This chain uses TRBV7-9 with TRBJ1-1; 10 nucleotides match TRBD1. Trimming cost V 8 bases and J 5 bases; bases outside gene matches: 5. The CDR3 is 13 residues long. The V gene's germline CDR1 is SEHNR and CDR2 FQNEAQ (reference sequence). CDR3 region: CASGDRGATEAFF. CDR3 in DNA: TGTGCCAGCGGGGACAGGGGCGCTACTGAAGCTTTCTTT.

This chain uses TRBV9 with TRBJ2-2, with D perhaps assigned TRBD1 or TRBD2 (5 bases each). This CDR3 is 15 amino acids long. Germline-derived CDR1 and CDR2 are SGDLS and YYNGEE. Between the trimmed V and J ends, which lost 0 bases and 3 bases, there was a span of 9 bases. DNA of the CDR3: TGTGCCAGCAGCGTAGGAGGGGTTCACACCGGGGAGCTGTTTTTT. Translating gives CASSVGGVHTGELFF. Looking up the rest from reference TRBV9 and TRBJ2-2 gives the full variable domain: DSGVTQTPKHLITATGQRVTLRCSPRSGDLSVYWYQQSLDQGLQFLIQYYNGEERAKGNILERFSAQQFPDLHSELNLSSLELGDSALYFCASSVGGVHTGELFFGEGSRLTVL.

The rearrangement uses TRBV14 and TRBJ2-7; a possible D gene is TRBD2 (5 bases). The germline V gene has CDR1 SGHDN and CDR2 FVKESK. The CDR3 has 13 amino acids. Trimming left V 4 bases short and J 2 bases short, with 9 bases between. CDR3 bases: TGTGCCAGCAGCCCCGTCGGGGCCTACGAGCAGTACTTC. It specifies CASSPVGAYEQYF.

This clone was picked up one time. This sequence joins TRBV4-1 and TRBJ2-7; TRBD2 aligns across 8 bases. The CDR3 spans 14 residues. Germline V gene sequence: CDR1 MGHRA, CDR2 YSYEKL. J was trimmed by 12 bases and V by 3 bases; bases with no gene match: 13. CDR3: CASSHPGLGWRLYF. CDR3 DNA: TGCGCCAGCAGCCACCCGGGACTAGGTTGGCGGCTGTACTTC.

The rearrangement links TRBV2 to TRBJ1-2; D unresolved. Germline-derived CDR1 and CDR2 are SNHLY and FYNNEI. The V end was cut by 2 bases, the J end by 0 bases, with 13 bases between. There are 16 residues in the CDR3. The CDR3 is CASSENVNRANYGYTF. The CDR3 region has the DNA TGTGCCAGCAGTGAAAATGTGAACAGAGCTAACTATGGCTACACCTTC.

The chain is built from TRBV5-4 and TRBJ2-7; D is unresolved. CDR1 is SGHNT, CDR2 YYREEE, per germline (reference sequence). The CDR3 contains 14 residues. V was clipped by 0 bases and J by 4 bases, with 11 bases between them. Written as DNA, the CDR3 is TGTGCCAGCAGCTTGGACAAACCTCTTTACGAGCAGTACTTC. Translated, it gives CASSLDKPLYEQYF. The variable domain in full, completed from reference TRBV5-4 and TRBJ2-7, reads ETGVTQSPTHLIKTRGQQVTLRCSSQSGHNTVSWYQQALGQGPQFIFQYYREEENGRGNFPPRFSGLQFPNYSSELNVNALELDDSALYLCASSLDKPLYEQYFGPGTRLTVT.

This clone was seen a few times. This chain connects TRBV20-1 to TRBJ2-7; D gene ambiguous. This CDR3 is built from 11 residues. V was trimmed by 6 bases and J by 3 bases, leaving 9 bases between them. Germline V lookup: CDR1 DFQATT, CDR2 SNEGSKA (reference sequence). The CDR3 sequence: CSASDNYEQYF. The CDR3 DNA is TGCAGTGCCTCTGACAACTACGAGCAGTACTTC.

Only one count was recorded for this clone. The chain couples TRBV10-1 to TRBJ2-1; D gene uncertain. Germline CDR1 reads WNHNN; CDR2 reads SYGVQD (reference sequence). This CDR3 spans 15 amino acids. V was trimmed by 4 bases and J by 0 bases, leaving 10 bases between them. Here the CDR3 reads CASSGHLGSYNEQFF. CDR3 bases: TGCGCCAGCAGTGGGCACTTGGGCTCCTACAATGAGCAGTTCTTC.

The V and J genes are TRBV28 and TRBJ2-2; D gene uncertain. V was trimmed by 6 bases and J by 4 bases, leaving 6 bases between them. The length of the CDR3 is 12 residues. Germline loops: CDR1 MDHEN, CDR2 SYDVKM. Written as DNA, the CDR3 is TGTGCCAGCAGACCCCGCACCGGGGAGCTGTTTTTT. It codes for CASRPRTGELFF.

V gene TRBV25-1 combines with J gene TRBJ2-7; TRBD2 aligns across 9 bases. Germline trimming cut 4 bases from V and 7 bases from J; bases unmatched to any gene: 11. Germline CDR1 reads MGHDK; CDR2 reads SYGVNS. The length of the CDR3 is 15 residues. CDR3 sequence: CASSGSGSSPGEQYF. CDR3 nucleotide sequence: TGTGCCAGCAGTGGTAGCGGGAGCAGCCCAGGTGAGCAGTACTTC.

The rearrangement uses TRBV7-3 and TRBJ1-4, with TRBD1 as a possible D gene (6 bases). The CDR3 is made up of 16 amino acids. The germline CDR1 and CDR2 sequences are SGHTA and FQGTGA. V was shortened by 3 bases and J by 6 bases, with 17 bases between the two germline ends. The CDR3 region is CASSFTYRVADEKLFF. In DNA, the CDR3 is TGTGCCAGCAGCTTCACCTACAGGGTGGCGGATGAAAAACTGTTTTTT.

V is TRBV10-2 and J is TRBJ2-5; 7 nucleotides line up with TRBD1. This CDR3 has 14 amino acids. Germline V gene data show CDR1 as WSHSY and CDR2 as SAAADI. The ends lost 5 bases at V and 4 bases at J; junction bases unmatched: 7. In nucleotides, the CDR3 is TGCGCCAGCAGTCCGGGACAGAGGGGAGAGACCCAGTACTTC. It translates to CASSPGQRGETQYF.

The gene calls are TRBV7-9 and TRBJ1-2, with 7 positions matching TRBD1. The CDR3 has 15 residues. Germline V gene sequence: CDR1 SEHNR, CDR2 FQNEAQ (reference sequence). V shed 1 base and J 4 bases; nucleotides not matched to a gene: 6. In DNA, the CDR3 is TGTGCCAGCAGCTTAGACAGGGGATATAGCTATGGCTACACCTTC. Its protein is CASSLDRGYSYGYTF.

This clone came up a few times. The chain has TRBV6-5 and TRBJ1-1; D remains ambiguous. Germline lookup yields CDR1 MNHEY and CDR2 SVGAGI. The CDR3 consists of 14 residues. The V gene lost 0 bases and the J gene lost 8 bases, with 13 bases spanning the gap. Here the CDR3 reads CASSYSGPSDEAFF. The DNA of the CDR3 is TGTGCCAGCAGTTACTCGGGCCCAAGCGACGAAGCTTTCTTT.

The chain carries TRBV19 and TRBJ1-1; a weak D match, TRBD1 (5 bases). From germline, CDR1 is LNHDA and CDR2 SQIVND (reference sequence). Trimming took off 2 bases at V and 6 bases at J, with 10 bases between the two ends. The CDR3 is made up of 13 amino acids. The DNA of the CDR3 is TGTGCCAGTAGTATATGGGGGATGGCTGAAGCTTTCTTT. This codes for CASSIWGMAEAFF.

The chain recombines TRBV5-6 with TRBJ2-1; D gene ambiguous. V shed 4 bases and J shed 4 bases, with 6 bases lying between them. The germline CDR1 and CDR2 sequences are SGHDT and YYEEEE. The CDR3 is made up of 12 amino acids. The CDR3 DNA sequence: TGTGCCAGCAGCCCTTCATACAATGAGCAGTTCTTC. It translates to CASSPSYNEQFF.